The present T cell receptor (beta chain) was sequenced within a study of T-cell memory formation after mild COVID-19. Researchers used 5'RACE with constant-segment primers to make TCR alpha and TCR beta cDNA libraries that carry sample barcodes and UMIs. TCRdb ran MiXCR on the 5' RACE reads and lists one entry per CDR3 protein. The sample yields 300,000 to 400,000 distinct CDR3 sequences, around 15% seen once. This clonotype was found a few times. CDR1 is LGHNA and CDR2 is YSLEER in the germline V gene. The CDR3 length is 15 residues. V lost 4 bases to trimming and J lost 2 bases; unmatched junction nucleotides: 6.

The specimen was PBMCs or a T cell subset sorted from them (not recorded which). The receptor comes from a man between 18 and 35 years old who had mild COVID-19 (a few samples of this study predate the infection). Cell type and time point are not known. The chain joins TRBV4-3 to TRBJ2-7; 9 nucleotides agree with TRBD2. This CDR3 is CASSPRGGSPYEQYF. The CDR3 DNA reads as TGCGCCAGCAGCCCGCGGGGGGGGAGTCCCTACGAGCAGTACTTC.